The source of this T cell receptor beta chain is a study of T-cell reconstitution after alpha-beta-depleted transplantation in children. Study results and limitations: At one year after transplant, newly produced T cells mostly accounted for T-cell counts and diversity.

A TCRbeta library incorporating unique molecular identifiers was prepared. One entry per CDR3 protein results from TCRdb running MiXCR on the PCR reads. This sample has about a million distinct CDR3 sequences, with 25% to 35% found just once. CDR3 length: 14 residues. Deletions cut 0 bases from V and 8 bases from J, with 10 bases between. Germline V gives CDR1 LNHNV, CDR2 YYDKDF (reference sequence). Comments on this clonotype: The antigen is undetermined.

This TCR was recovered from a boy in the first two years of life who had a stem cell transplant for SCID, so the T cells may come from the graft donor. Material: PBMCs, mostly from graft donor cells, obtained 360 days after TCRalphabeta/CD19-depleted stem cell transplant. This chain connects TRBV15 to TRBJ1-4; maybe TRBD1 (5 bases). The CDR3 loop is CATSRDLGLEKLFF. CDR3 nucleotide sequence: TGTGCCACCAGCAGAGATCTGGGACTGGAAAAACTGTTTTTT.